The T cell receptor beta chain under discussion was sequenced for a study of blood T cell repertoires in COVID-19. Overall study: Donors in the United States, Italy and Spain gave samples during acute or convalescent COVID-19.

Comment on this clone: The junction departs from the called germline gene at one end, perhaps through a read error.

Only in-frame clones appear in the TCRdb table, and some are missing; sequencing was by immunoSEQ multiplex PCR. The sample records a few hundred thousand clones, 80% to 85% being singletons. CDR1 is SGHTA, CDR2 FQGTGA, per germline. This CDR3 has 13 residues. Participants spanned ages about 18 to 90 years and resided in roughly 26 US areas. Sample: PBMCs or T cells enriched from blood (not recorded which). The V gene is TRBV7-3, the J gene TRBJ1-2; weak D call: TRBD1 (6 bases). This receptor was obtained from a man aged 50-59 years who had recovered from COVID-19. This chain's CDR3 is CASSTNFQGIRLF. The CDR3 DNA follows: TGTGCCAGCAGCACCAATTTTCAGGGGATTAGGCTTTTC.